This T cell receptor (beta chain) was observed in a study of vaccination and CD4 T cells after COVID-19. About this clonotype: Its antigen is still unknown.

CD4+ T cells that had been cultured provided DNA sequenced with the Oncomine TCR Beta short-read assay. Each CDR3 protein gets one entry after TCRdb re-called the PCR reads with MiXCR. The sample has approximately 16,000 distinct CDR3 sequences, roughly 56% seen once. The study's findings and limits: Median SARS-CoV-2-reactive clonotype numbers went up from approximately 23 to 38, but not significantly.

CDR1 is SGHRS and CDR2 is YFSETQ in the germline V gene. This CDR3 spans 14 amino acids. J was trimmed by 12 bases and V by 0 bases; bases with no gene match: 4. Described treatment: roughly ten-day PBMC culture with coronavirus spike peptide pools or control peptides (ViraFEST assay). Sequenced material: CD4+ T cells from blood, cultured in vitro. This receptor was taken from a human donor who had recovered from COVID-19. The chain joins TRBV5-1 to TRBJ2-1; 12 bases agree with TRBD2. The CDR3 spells CASSLESSGRVQFF. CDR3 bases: TGCGCCAGCAGCTTGGAATCTAGCGGGAGGGTGCAGTTCTTC.